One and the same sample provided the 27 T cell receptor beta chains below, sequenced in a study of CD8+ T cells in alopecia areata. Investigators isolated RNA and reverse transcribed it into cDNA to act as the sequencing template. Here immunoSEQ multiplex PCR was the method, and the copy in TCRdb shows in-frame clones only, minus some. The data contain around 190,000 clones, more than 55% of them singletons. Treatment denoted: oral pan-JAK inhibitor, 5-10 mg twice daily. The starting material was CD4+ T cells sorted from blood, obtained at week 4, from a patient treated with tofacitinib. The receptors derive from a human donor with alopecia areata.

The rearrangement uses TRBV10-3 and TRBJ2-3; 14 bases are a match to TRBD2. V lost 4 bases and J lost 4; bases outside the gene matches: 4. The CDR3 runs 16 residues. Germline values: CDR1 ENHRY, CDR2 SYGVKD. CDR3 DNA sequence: TGTGCCATCAGTGCGGGACTAGCGGGAGCCGCAGATACGCAGTATTTT. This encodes CAISAGLAGAADTQYF.

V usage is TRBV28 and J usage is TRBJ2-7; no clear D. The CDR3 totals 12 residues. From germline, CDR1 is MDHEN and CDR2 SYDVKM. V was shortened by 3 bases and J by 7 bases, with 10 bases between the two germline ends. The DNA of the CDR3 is TGTGCCAGCAGTTTGCCCCGTCGAGAGCAGTACTTC. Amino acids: CASSLPRREQYF.

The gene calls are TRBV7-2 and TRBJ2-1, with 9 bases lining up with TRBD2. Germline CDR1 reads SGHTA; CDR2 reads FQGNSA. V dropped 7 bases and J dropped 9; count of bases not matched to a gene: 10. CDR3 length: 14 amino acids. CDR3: CASTPGGSGSEQFF. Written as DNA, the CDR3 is TGTGCCAGCACCCCAGGTGGTAGCGGGAGTGAGCAGTTCTTC. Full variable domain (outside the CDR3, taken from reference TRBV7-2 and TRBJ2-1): GAGVSQSPSNKVTEKGKDVELRCDPISGHTALYWYRQSLGQGLEFLIYFQGNSAPDKSGLPSDRFSAERTGGSVSTLTIQRTQQEDSAVYLCASTPGGSGSEQFFGPGTRLTVL.

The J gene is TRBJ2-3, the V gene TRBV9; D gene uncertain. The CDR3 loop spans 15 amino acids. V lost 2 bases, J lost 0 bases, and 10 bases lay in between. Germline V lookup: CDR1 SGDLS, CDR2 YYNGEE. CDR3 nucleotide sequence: TGTGCCAGCAGCGTCCGACCGGAGAGCACAGATACGCAGTATTTT. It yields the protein CASSVRPESTDTQYF.

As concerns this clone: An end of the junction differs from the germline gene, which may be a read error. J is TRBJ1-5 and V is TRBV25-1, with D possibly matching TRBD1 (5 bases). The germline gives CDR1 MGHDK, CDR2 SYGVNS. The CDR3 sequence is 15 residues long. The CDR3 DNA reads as TGTGCCAGCAGTGAATCCGGGGGTGGCAATCGGCCCCAGCATTTT. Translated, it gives CASSESGGGNRPQHF.

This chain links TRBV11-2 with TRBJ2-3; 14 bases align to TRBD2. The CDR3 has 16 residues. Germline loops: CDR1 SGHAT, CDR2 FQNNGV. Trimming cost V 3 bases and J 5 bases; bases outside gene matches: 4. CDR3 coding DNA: TGTGCCAGCAGCTTGACTAGCGGGAGGGTTGGAGATACGCAGTATTTT. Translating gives CASSLTSGRVGDTQYF.

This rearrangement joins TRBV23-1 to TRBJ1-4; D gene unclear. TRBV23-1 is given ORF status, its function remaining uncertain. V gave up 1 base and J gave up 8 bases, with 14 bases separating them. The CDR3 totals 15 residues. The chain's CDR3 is CASSQFTTEDEKLFF. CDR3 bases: TGCGCCAGCAGTCAATTTACCACTGAGGACGAAAAACTGTTTTTT.

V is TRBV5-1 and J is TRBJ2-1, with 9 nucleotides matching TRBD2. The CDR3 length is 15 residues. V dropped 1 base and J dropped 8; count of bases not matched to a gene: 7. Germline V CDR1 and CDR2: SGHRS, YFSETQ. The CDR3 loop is CASSLIAGAVDEQFF. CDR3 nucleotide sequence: TGCGCCAGCAGCTTGATAGCGGGAGCGGTGGATGAGCAGTTCTTC.

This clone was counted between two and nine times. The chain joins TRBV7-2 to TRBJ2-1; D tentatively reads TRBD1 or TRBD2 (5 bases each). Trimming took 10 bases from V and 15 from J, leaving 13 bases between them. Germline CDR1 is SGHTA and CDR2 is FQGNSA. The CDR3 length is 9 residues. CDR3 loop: CAIRDLGFF. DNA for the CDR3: TGTGCCATACGGGACCTAGGGTTCTTC. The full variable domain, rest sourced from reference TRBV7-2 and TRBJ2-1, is GAGVSQSPSNKVTEKGKDVELRCDPISGHTALYWYRQSLGQGLEFLIYFQGNSAPDKSGLPSDRFSAERTGGSVSTLTIQRTQQEDSAVYLCAIRDLGFFGPGTRLTVL.

In nucleotides, the CDR3 is TGTGCCAGCAGTGAAGGGCTAGCGGGGCGCGAGCAGTACTTC. Protein: CASSEGLAGREQYF. The V gene is TRBV2, the J gene TRBJ2-7; 9 nucleotides agree with TRBD2. Germline V gives CDR1 SNHLY, CDR2 FYNNEI. After removal of 1 base from V and 6 bases from J, the junction contained 4 bases not matched to a gene. The CDR3 length is 14 residues.

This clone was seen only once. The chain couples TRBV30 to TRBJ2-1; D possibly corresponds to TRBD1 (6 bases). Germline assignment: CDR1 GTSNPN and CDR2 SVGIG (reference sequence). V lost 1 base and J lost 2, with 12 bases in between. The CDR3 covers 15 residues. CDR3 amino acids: CAWSAGQPPYNEQFF. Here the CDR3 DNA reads TGTGCCTGGAGTGCTGGACAGCCCCCCTACAATGAGCAGTTCTTC.

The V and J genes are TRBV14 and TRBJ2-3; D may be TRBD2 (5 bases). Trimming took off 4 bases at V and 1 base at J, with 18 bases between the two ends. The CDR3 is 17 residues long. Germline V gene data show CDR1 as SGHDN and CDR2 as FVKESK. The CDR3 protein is CASSRQLGSGGTDTQYF. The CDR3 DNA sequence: TGTGCCAGCAGCCGACAACTAGGAAGTGGAGGCACAGATACGCAGTATTTT.

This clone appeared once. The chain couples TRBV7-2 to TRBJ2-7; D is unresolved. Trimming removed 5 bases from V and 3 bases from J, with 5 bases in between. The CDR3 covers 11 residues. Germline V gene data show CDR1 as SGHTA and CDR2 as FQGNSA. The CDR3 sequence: CASSTHYEQYF. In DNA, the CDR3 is TGTGCCAGCAGCACTCACTACGAGCAGTACTTC.

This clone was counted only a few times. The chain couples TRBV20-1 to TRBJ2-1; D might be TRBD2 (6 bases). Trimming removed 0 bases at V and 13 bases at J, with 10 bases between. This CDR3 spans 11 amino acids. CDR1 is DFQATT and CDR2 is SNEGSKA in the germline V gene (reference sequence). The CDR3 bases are TGCAGTGCTAGAGATGGTGGACTACAGTTCTTC. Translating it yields CSARDGGLQFF.

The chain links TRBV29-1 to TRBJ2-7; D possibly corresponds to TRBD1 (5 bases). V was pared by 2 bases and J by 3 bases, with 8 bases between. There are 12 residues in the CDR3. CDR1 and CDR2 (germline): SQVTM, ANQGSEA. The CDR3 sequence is CSVESQGYEQYF. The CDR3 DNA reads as TGCAGCGTTGAAAGCCAGGGCTACGAGCAGTACTTC.

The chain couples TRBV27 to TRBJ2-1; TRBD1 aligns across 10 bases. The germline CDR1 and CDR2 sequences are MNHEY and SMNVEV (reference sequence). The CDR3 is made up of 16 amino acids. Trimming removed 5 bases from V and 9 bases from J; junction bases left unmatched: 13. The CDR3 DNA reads TGTGCCAGCAGTGAACCGGGACAGGGGAGTTCGAGTGAGCAGTTCTTC. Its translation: CASSEPGQGSSSEQFF.

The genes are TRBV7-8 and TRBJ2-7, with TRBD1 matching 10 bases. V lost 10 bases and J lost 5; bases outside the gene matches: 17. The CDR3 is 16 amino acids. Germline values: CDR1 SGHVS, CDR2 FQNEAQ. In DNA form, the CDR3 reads TGTGCCAACTTAGGGTCAAAGGGACAGGGGAAACACGAGCAGTACTTC. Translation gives CANLGSKGQGKHEQYF. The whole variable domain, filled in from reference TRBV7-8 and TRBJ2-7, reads GAGVSQSPRYKVAKRGQDVALRCDPISGHVSLFWYQQALGQGPEFLTYFQNEAQLDKSGLPSDRFFAERPEGSVSTLKIQRTQQEDSAVYLCANLGSKGQGKHEQYFGPGTRLTVT.

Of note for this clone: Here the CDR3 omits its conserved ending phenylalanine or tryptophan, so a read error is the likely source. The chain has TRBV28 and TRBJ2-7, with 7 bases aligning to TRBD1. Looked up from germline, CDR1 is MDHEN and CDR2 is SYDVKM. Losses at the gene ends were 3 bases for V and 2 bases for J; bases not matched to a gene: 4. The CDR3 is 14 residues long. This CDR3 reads CASSFSDRTYEQYS. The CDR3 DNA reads TGTGCCAGCAGTTTTTCGGACAGGACCTACGAGCAGTACTCC.

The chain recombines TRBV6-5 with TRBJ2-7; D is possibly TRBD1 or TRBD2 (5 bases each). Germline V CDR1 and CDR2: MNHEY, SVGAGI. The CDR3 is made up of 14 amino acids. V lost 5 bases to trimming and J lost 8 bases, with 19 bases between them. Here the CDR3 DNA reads TGTGCCAGCAGTGTGGGCAGGGATTTGACTAAGCAGTACTTC. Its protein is CASSVGRDLTKQYF.

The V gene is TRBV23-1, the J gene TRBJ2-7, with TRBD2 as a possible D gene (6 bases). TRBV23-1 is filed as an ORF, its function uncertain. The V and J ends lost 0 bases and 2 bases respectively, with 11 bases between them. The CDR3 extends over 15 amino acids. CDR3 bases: TGCGCCAGCAGTCAATCGCGGGATCGGCCCTACGAGCAGTACTTC. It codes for CASSQSRDRPYEQYF.

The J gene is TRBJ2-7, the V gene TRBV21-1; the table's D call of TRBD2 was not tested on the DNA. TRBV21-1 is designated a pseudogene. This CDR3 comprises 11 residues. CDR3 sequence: CASSLLYEQYF. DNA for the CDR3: TGTGCCAGCAGCCTTCTCTACGAGCAGTACTTC.

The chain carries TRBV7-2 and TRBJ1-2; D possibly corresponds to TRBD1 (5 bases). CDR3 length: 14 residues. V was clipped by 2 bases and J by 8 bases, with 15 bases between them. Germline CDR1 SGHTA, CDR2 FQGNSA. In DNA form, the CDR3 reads TGTGCCAGCAGCTTACAGGGTTCGGCGGGAGGCTACACCTTC. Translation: CASSLQGSAGGYTF.

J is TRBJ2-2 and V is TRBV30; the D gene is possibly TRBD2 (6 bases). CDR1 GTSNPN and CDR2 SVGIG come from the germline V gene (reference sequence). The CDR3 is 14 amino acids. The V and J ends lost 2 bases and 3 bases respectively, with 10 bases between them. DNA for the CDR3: TGTGCCTGGAGTCAGGGAGGATACACCGGGGAGCTGTTTTTT. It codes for CAWSQGGYTGELFF.

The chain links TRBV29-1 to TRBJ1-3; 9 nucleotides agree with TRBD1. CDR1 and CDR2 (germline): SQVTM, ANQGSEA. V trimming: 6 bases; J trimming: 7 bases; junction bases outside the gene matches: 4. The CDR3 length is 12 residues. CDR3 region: CSVEQGANTIYF. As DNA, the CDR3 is TGCAGCGTCGAACAGGGGGCGAACACCATATATTTT. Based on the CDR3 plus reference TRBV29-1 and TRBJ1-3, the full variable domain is SAVISQKPSRDICQRGTSLTIQCQVDSQVTMMFWYRQQPGQSLTLIATANQGSEATYESGFVIDKFPISRPNLTFSTLTVSNMSPEDSSIYLCSVEQGANTIYFGEGSWLTVV.

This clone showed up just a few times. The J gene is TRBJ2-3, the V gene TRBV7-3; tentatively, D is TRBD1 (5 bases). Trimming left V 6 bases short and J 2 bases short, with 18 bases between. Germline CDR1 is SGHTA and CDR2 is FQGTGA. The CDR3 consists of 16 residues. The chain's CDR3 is CASSSGHNKITDTQYF. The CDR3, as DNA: TGTGCCAGCAGTTCAGGACACAATAAAATCACAGATACGCAGTATTTT. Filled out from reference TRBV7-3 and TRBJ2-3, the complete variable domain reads GAGVSQTPSNKVTEKGKYVELRCDPISGHTALYWYRQSLGQGPEFLIYFQGTGAADDSGLPNDRFFAVRPEGSVSTLKIQRTERGDSAVYLCASSSGHNKITDTQYFGPGTRLTVL.

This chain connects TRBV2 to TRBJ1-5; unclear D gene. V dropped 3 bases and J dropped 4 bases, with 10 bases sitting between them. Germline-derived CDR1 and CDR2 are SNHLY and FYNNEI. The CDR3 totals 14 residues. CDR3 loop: CASSDWAENQPQHF. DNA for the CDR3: TGTGCCAGCAGTGACTGGGCAGAAAATCAGCCCCAGCATTTT.

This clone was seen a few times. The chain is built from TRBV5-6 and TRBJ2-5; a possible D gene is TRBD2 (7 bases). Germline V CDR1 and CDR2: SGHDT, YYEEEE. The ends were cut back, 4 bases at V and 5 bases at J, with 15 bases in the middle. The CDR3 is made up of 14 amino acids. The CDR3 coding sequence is TGTGCCAGCAGCCTTCACGGGGGGCCGGAGACCCAGTACTTC. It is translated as CASSLHGGPETQYF.